The 8 T cell receptor beta chains below come from one sample, sequenced in a study of glioma-infiltrating T cells. The iRepertoire nested amplicon-rescue multiplex PCR amplified TCR alpha and beta CDR3s from RNA. TCRdb reanalysed the multiplex PCR reads using MiXCR and keeps one entry per CDR3 protein. The sample has about 93,000 distinct CDR3 sequences, approximately 39% seen once; the top ten hold more than 30%. Sequenced sample: glioma tissue, nonneoplastic brain tissue, or PBMCs (not recorded which). Receptors originate from a human donor with low-grade glioma or glioblastoma, undergoing nonglioma brain surgery, or in good health (not recorded which).

In regard to this clonotype: At one of its ends the junction is not consistent with the germline gene, which may arise from a read error. This rearrangement joins TRBV7-2 to TRBJ1-5; the D gene is possibly TRBD1 (5 bases). Germline CDR1 and CDR2: SGHTA and FQGNSA. The length of the CDR3 is 13 residues. The CDR3 DNA reads as TGTGCCAGCAACTTAGGGGATTCTCAGCCCCAGCATTTT. It translates to CASNLGDSQPQHF.

This clonotype has at least ten counts. The V gene is TRBV5-4, the J gene TRBJ2-1; 9 positions agree with TRBD2. Trimming removed 4 bases from V and 5 bases from J; junction bases left unmatched: 7. This CDR3 region has 15 residues. Germline V gene lookup returns CDR1 SGHNT and CDR2 YYREEE (reference sequence). The CDR3 loop is CASSVASGTHNEQFF. Written as DNA, the CDR3 is TGTGCCAGCAGCGTAGCTAGCGGGACCCACAATGAGCAGTTCTTC.

Details on this clonotype: This may be a read error: a much more frequent sequence differs by one nucleotide. The rearrangement joins TRBV19 to TRBJ2-3; D tentatively fits TRBD1 or TRBD2 (5 bases each). Germline V CDR1 and CDR2: LNHDA, SQIVND (reference sequence). CDR3 length: 14 residues. The CDR3 region is CASRFAGTTDTQDF. The DNA for the CDR3 is TGTGCCAGTAGGTTTGCAGGGACCACAGATACGCAGGATTTT.

This clonotype was detected only once. This clone may be a read error of a much larger clone one base away. V and J are TRBV11-2 and TRBJ2-3; D possibly matches TRBD1 or TRBD2 (5 bases each). This CDR3 is 16 amino acids long. V was pared by 3 bases and J by 2 bases, with 15 bases between. CDR1 and CDR2 (germline): SGHAT, FQNNGV. The CDR3 DNA is TGTGCCAGCAGCTTCCAAGCGAGGGGCCCCACAGATACGCAGTATTTT. Amino acid sequence: CASSFQARGPTDTQYF.

This clonotype has ten or more counts. The rearrangement uses TRBV5-1 and TRBJ1-2; D remains ambiguous. The length of the CDR3 is 14 residues. V was shortened by 4 bases and J by 6 bases, with 16 bases between the two germline ends. The germline V gene has CDR1 SGHRS and CDR2 YFSETQ. DNA of the CDR3: TGCGCCAGCAGCCCGGCCCCAAGTGTCGATGGCTACACCTTC. This encodes CASSPAPSVDGYTF. Based on the CDR3 plus reference TRBV5-1 and TRBJ1-2, the full variable domain is KAGVTQTPRYLIKTRGQQVTLSCSPISGHRSVSWYQQTPGQGLQFLFEYFSETQRNKGNFPGRFSGRQFSNSRSEMNVSTLELGDSALYLCASSPAPSVDGYTFGSGTRLTVV.

This clonotype was counted only a few times. V and J are TRBV5-6 and TRBJ2-2, with D perhaps TRBD2 (6 bases). The CDR3 runs to 16 residues. Trimming took off 0 bases at V and 5 bases at J, with 14 bases between the two ends. Germline V lookup: CDR1 SGHDT, CDR2 YYEEEE. The CDR3 sequence: CASSLEGGRWTGELFF. Written as DNA, the CDR3 is TGTGCCAGCAGCTTGGAAGGAGGGAGGTGGACCGGGGAGCTGTTTTTT.

This clonotype has just a few counts. The CDR3 nucleotides read TGTGCCAGCAGCCAAGTTTACCGGGATGCGAGCCCCCACGAGCAGTACTTC. This sequence encodes CASSQVYRDASPHEQYF. This chain uses TRBV4-2 with TRBJ2-7, with D maybe TRBD2 (5 bases). Deletions cut 1 base from V and 5 bases from J, with 21 bases between. The CDR3 runs 17 residues. Germline CDR1 LGHNA, CDR2 YNFKEQ.

This clonotype was recorded many times. The chain joins TRBV5-1 to TRBJ2-3, with D possibly being TRBD2 (5 bases). V shed 4 bases and J shed 0 bases, with 15 bases lying between them. Germline values: CDR1 SGHRS, CDR2 YFSETQ. The CDR3 has 16 residues. CDR3 in amino acids: CASSPGIKSSTDTQYF. The CDR3 DNA follows: TGCGCCAGCAGCCCCGGGATAAAATCTAGCACAGATACGCAGTATTTT.